These 27 T cell receptor beta chains were sequenced from one sample in a study of regulatory T cells in long-lasting Graves disease. Time point: persistent/refractory GD, antithyroid drugs over 5 years with positive TRAb. The TCR library was prepared using RNA isolated from PBMCs. Through Arm-PCR of CDR3 regions and iRepertoire HTBI primers, TCR beta libraries were built. TCRdb re-analysed the multiplex PCR reads in MiXCR, keeping a single row per CDR3 protein. The sample holds 500,000 to 700,000 distinct CDR3 sequences, roughly 30% seen once. The sequenced sample was peripheral blood mononuclear cells (PBMCs), obtained when the disease was refractory, from a patient treated with antithyroid drugs. All receptors derive from a female donor with Graves disease.

Notes on this clonotype: One end of the junction does not line up with germline, which may come from a read error. V gene TRBV7-3 combines with J gene TRBJ2-7, with D uncertain. The germline V gene has CDR1 SGHTA and CDR2 FQGTGA. This CDR3 is 13 amino acids long. CDR3 bases: TGCGCCAGCAGCCAAGAAGCCTCCTACGAGCAGTACTTC. Residues: CASSQEASYEQYF.

V usage is TRBV3-1 and J usage is TRBJ2-1, with 7 bases identical to TRBD2. Trimming removed 0 bases from V and 0 bases from J; junction bases left unmatched: 2. This CDR3 is 16 amino acids long. Germline values: CDR1 LGHDT, CDR2 YNNKEL (reference sequence). The CDR3 bases are TGTGCCAGCAGCCAAGAATGGGGGGGCTCCTACAATGAGCAGTTCTTC. Translation: CASSQEWGGSYNEQFF.

This clonotype was picked up many times. The rearrangement uses TRBV20-1 and TRBJ2-5, with D perhaps matching TRBD1 (5 bases). The CDR3 totals 14 residues. The V and J ends lost 4 bases and 2 bases respectively, with 14 bases between them. Germline V gives CDR1 DFQATT, CDR2 SNEGSKA (reference sequence). The CDR3, as DNA: TGCAGTGCTACCCCTGGGGCGGAGCAAGAGACCCAGTACTTC. Translation gives CSATPGAEQETQYF.

This clonotype was seen a few times. V and J are TRBV5-1 and TRBJ2-2, with D tentatively TRBD1 or TRBD2 (5 bases each). CDR3 length: 15 amino acids. Trimming stripped 4 bases from V and 7 bases from J, with 17 bases between. Germline-derived CDR1 and CDR2 are SGHRS and YFSETQ. Here the CDR3 reads CASSQRDQTGGELFF. The CDR3 DNA sequence: TGCGCCAGCAGCCAACGGGACCAGACCGGCGGGGAGCTGTTTTTT.

The J gene is TRBJ2-7, the V gene TRBV12-3 or TRBV12-4; 12 nucleotides line up with TRBD2. J was trimmed by 2 bases and V by 5 bases; bases with no gene match: 4. CDR3 size: 15 residues. The CDR3 region is CASSMWTSGAYEQYF. CDR3 nucleotide sequence: TGTGCCAGCAGTATGTGGACTAGCGGGGCCTACGAGCAGTACTTC.

There are a few counts of this clonotype. The chain joins TRBV5-1 to TRBJ1-1; tentative D call: TRBD1 (5 bases). CDR3 length equals 14 residues. The V end lost 6 bases, the J end lost 1 base, and 13 bases lay between the germline ends. Germline CDR1 is SGHRS and CDR2 is YFSETQ. In DNA, the CDR3 is TGCGCCAGCAAACCAGGGAGTGCGAACACTGAAGCTTTCTTT. Translated: CASKPGSANTEAFF.

The J gene is TRBJ2-3, the V gene TRBV10-3; 8 positions match TRBD1. Germline assignment: CDR1 ENHRY and CDR2 SYGVKD. V was pared by 4 bases and J by 5 bases, with 5 bases of the junction left unmatched. The length of the CDR3 is 14 residues. CDR3 sequence: CAISVDRGKDTQYF. The CDR3 nucleotides read TGTGCCATCAGTGTCGACAGGGGCAAAGATACGCAGTATTTT.

This clonotype was seen a handful of times. This chain joins TRBV18 and TRBJ2-1; 11 bases match TRBD2. This CDR3 spans 17 amino acids. Germline-derived CDR1 and CDR2 are KGHSH and LQKENI. The V gene end was trimmed by 2 bases and the J gene end by 5 bases; junction bases not matched to a gene: 8. CDR3 coding DNA: TGTGCCAGCTCACCAGGCACTAGCGGGAGTTGGGACAATGAGCAGTTCTTC. This encodes CASSPGTSGSWDNEQFF. The whole variable domain, filled in from reference TRBV18 and TRBJ2-1, reads NAGVMQNPRHLVRRRGQEARLRCSPMKGHSHVYWYRQLPEEGLKFMVYLQKENIIDESGMPKERFSAEFPKEGPSILRIQQVVRGDSAAYFCASSPGTSGSWDNEQFFGPGTRLTVL.

In this sample, this clonotype turned up many times. V usage is TRBV5-1 and J usage is TRBJ1-1; tentative D call: TRBD1 (6 bases). V lost 4 bases and J lost 2, with 12 bases in between. Germline values: CDR1 SGHRS, CDR2 YFSETQ. This CDR3 comprises 14 residues. The CDR3 spells CASSTGQLNTEAFF. DNA of the CDR3: TGCGCCAGCAGCACCGGACAGCTAAACACTGAAGCTTTCTTT.

There are a few counts of this clonotype. The chain is built from TRBV12-3 or TRBV12-4 and TRBJ1-2; 11 nucleotides line up with TRBD1. The CDR3 has 17 residues. Trimming took 5 bases from V and 0 from J; bases not matched to a gene: 8. CDR3 DNA: TGTGCCAGCAGTGCCGGGACAGGGGGTCAAACTAACTATGGCTACACCTTC. It yields the protein CASSAGTGGQTNYGYTF.

The genes are TRBV9 and TRBJ1-4; TRBD1 matches at 7 bases. The CDR3 has 16 residues. CDR1 is SGDLS, CDR2 YYNGEE, per germline. Trimming took 3 bases from V and 7 from J; bases not matched to a gene: 12. The CDR3, as DNA: TGTGCCAGCAGCGCAGGAGACAGGGCTTTCTTTGAAAAACTGTTTTTT. This encodes CASSAGDRAFFEKLFF.

At least ten counts were recorded for this clonotype. The rearrangement joins TRBV6-5 to TRBJ1-1; D gene unclear. Germline CDR1 reads MNHEY; CDR2 reads SVGAGI. The germline V and J ends were trimmed by 2 bases and 1 base, with 5 bases remaining between them. The length of the CDR3 is 13 residues. The CDR3 reads CASSYVQNTEAFF. The CDR3 coding sequence is TGTGCCAGCAGTTACGTACAGAACACTGAAGCTTTCTTT.

This clonotype was detected ten times or more. The chain uses TRBV2 and TRBJ1-2; D not resolved. Germline V CDR1 and CDR2: SNHLY, FYNNEI. This CDR3 region has 13 residues. Trimming took 3 bases from V and 5 from J, leaving 10 bases between them. CDR3 residues: CASSESGLYGYTF. The CDR3 DNA sequence: TGTGCCAGCAGTGAGTCAGGCTTATATGGCTACACCTTC.

The chain links TRBV6-2 or TRBV6-3 to TRBJ1-5; 11 nucleotides agree with TRBD1. The germline gives CDR1 MNHEY, CDR2 SVGEGT. The V segment lost 6 bases and the J segment 2 bases; nucleotides outside the gene matches: 9. The CDR3 is 17 residues long. CDR3 nucleotide sequence: TGTGCCAGCAGCCAGACCGGACAGGGGGCCGGCAATCAGCCCCAGCATTTT. Amino acid sequence: CASSQTGQGAGNQPQHF.

The V and J genes are TRBV12-3 or TRBV12-4 and TRBJ1-4; TRBD1 matches at 11 bases. Trimming took 6 bases from V and 7 from J; bases not matched to a gene: 10. The CDR3 is 16 residues long. CDR3 in DNA: TGTGCCAGCAGCTGGACCGGCGGGACAGGGGGTGAAAAACTGTTTTTT. This codes for CASSWTGGTGGEKLFF.

The chain is built from TRBV10-3 and TRBJ1-1, with D perhaps TRBD1 (5 bases). CDR3 length: 13 residues. Looked up from germline, CDR1 is ENHRY and CDR2 is SYGVKD. V shed 7 bases and J shed 1 base, with 10 bases lying between them. The CDR3 loop is CAIKGLENTEAFF. CDR3 nucleotides: TGTGCCATCAAGGGACTGGAGAACACTGAAGCTTTCTTT.

The V gene is TRBV27, the J gene TRBJ2-7; TRBD2 matches 7 bases. The V gene end was trimmed by 6 bases and the J gene end by 3 bases; junction bases not matched to a gene: 8. Per germline, CDR1 MNHEY and CDR2 SMNVEV (reference sequence). This CDR3 comprises 14 residues. The CDR3 DNA follows: TGTGCCAGCAGCCTTATCGGGGGGAACTACGAGCAGTACTTC. Translation gives CASSLIGGNYEQYF.

This clonotype turned up a few times. The gene calls are TRBV29-1 and TRBJ2-7; 7 bases map to TRBD2. CDR1 and CDR2 from the germline V gene are SQVTM and ANQGSEA. J was trimmed by 5 bases and V by 4 bases; bases with no gene match: 5. The CDR3 is 12 residues long. The CDR3, as DNA: TGCAGCGTTGCGGGGGGAGTGAACGAGCAGTACTTC. Protein: CSVAGGVNEQYF.

The rearrangement joins TRBV12-3 or TRBV12-4 to TRBJ1-1; a weak D match, TRBD1 (5 bases). The CDR3 is 13 amino acids. V dropped 7 bases and J dropped 7 bases, with 16 bases sitting between them. CDR3 in DNA: TGTGCCAGCACCCCAGACAGACCAGGTGAAGCTTTCTTT. Protein product: CASTPDRPGEAFF.

Regarding this clonotype: A clone one base away is much larger, so this may be a read error. The V gene is TRBV30, the J gene TRBJ1-6; D remains ambiguous. This CDR3 has 12 amino acids. The V end was cut by 2 bases, the J end by 8 bases, with 7 bases between. Germline lookup yields CDR1 GTSNPN and CDR2 SVGIG (reference sequence). CDR3 in amino acids: CAWSLNDSPLHF. Written as DNA, the CDR3 is TGTGCCTGGAGTCTGAATGATTCACCCCTCCACTTT.

V is TRBV27 and J is TRBJ2-7, with TRBD2 as a possible D gene (6 bases). The germline V gene encodes CDR1 MNHEY and CDR2 SMNVEV (reference sequence). This CDR3 has 14 amino acids. V gave up 6 bases and J gave up 3 bases, with 15 bases separating them. The CDR3 spells CASSPSWRGYEQYF. DNA for the CDR3: TGTGCCAGCAGCCCCTCTTGGAGGGGCTACGAGCAGTACTTC.

The gene calls are TRBV29-1 and TRBJ2-7; the D gene is possibly TRBD2 (6 bases). Germline CDR1 and CDR2: SQVTM and ANQGSEA. The CDR3 has 13 amino acids. Trimming took 6 bases from V and 0 from J, leaving 12 bases between them. This chain's CDR3 is CSVERAGSYEQYF. In DNA form, the CDR3 reads TGCAGCGTCGAGCGGGCCGGCTCCTACGAGCAGTACTTC.

Ten or more counts support this clonotype. The gene calls are TRBV12-3 or TRBV12-4 and TRBJ1-2; the D gene is possibly TRBD1 (6 bases). With 4 bases removed from V and 0 bases from J, the gap between germline ends came to 12 bases. The CDR3 loop spans 15 amino acids. The CDR3 region has the DNA TGTGCCAGCAGTTCGCAGGGGACAACTAACTATGGCTACACCTTC. Translating it yields CASSSQGTTNYGYTF.

The V call is TRBV6-1, the J call TRBJ1-2, with D unresolved. The V gene lost 5 bases and the J gene lost 4 bases, with 14 bases spanning the gap. Germline lookup yields CDR1 MNHNS and CDR2 SASEGT. The CDR3 length is 14 residues. The CDR3: CASSTEDGTYGYTF. The CDR3 DNA sequence: TGTGCCAGCAGTACAGAGGACGGAACCTATGGCTACACCTTC.

In this sample, this clonotype turned up many times. This rearrangement joins TRBV11-2 to TRBJ2-7, with 7 nucleotides matching TRBD1. The CDR3 is 15 residues long. With V trimmed by 0 bases and J by 5 bases, 7 bases remained unmatched. The germline V gene encodes CDR1 SGHAT and CDR2 FQNNGV. The CDR3 bases are TGTGCCAGCAGCTTAGATTGGACAGGCGGCCACGAGCAGTACTTC. Translated, it gives CASSLDWTGGHEQYF.

The chain combines TRBV2 with TRBJ2-3, with 7 bases that match TRBD1. Losses at the gene ends were 4 bases for V and 0 bases for J; bases not matched to a gene: 4. The germline CDR1 and CDR2 sequences are SNHLY and FYNNEI. This CDR3 has 15 amino acids. The CDR3 nucleotides read TGTGCCAGCAGTGGGCTGGACAGGAGCACAGATACGCAGTATTTT. Translated: CASSGLDRSTDTQYF.

V gene TRBV3-1 combines with J gene TRBJ1-2; 12 nucleotides line up with TRBD1. J was trimmed by 7 bases and V by 8 bases; bases with no gene match: 8. Germline V gives CDR1 LGHDT, CDR2 YNNKEL (reference sequence). The CDR3 covers 14 residues. CDR3 coding DNA: TGTGCCAGCCGATCGGGACAGGGGGCCGGTGGCTACACCTTC. Translated, it gives CASRSGQGAGGYTF.